This T cell receptor beta chain was recorded in a study of T cells in Graves' hyperthyroidism and ophthalmopathy. There were TCR beta CDR3 regions amplified from RNA transcripts. A first-round RT-PCR of the TCR CDR3 used the HTBI primer set. MiXCR was run by TCRdb on the multiplex PCR reads, yielding one entry per CDR3 protein. This repertoire shows a few hundred thousand distinct CDR3 sequences, around 46% found once; its top ten account for 7.5% to 8.5%. Newly diagnosed patients aged 18 to 65 had hyperthyroidism of under 2 months' duration. The TCR was taken from a woman in her late teens or twenties with Graves' hyperthyroidism. The sample consisted of peripheral blood or thyroid tissue (not recorded which).

This chain's CDR3 is CASSYLDRDYGYTF. The CDR3, as DNA: TGTGCCAGCAGCTACTTGGACAGGGACTATGGCTACACCTTC. The rearrangement joins TRBV7-9 to TRBJ1-2; 8 bases align to TRBD1. There are 14 residues in the CDR3. The junction had 4 bases not matched to a gene; V was cut back by 4 bases and J by 3 bases. Germline CDR1 is SEHNR and CDR2 is FQNEAQ (reference sequence).